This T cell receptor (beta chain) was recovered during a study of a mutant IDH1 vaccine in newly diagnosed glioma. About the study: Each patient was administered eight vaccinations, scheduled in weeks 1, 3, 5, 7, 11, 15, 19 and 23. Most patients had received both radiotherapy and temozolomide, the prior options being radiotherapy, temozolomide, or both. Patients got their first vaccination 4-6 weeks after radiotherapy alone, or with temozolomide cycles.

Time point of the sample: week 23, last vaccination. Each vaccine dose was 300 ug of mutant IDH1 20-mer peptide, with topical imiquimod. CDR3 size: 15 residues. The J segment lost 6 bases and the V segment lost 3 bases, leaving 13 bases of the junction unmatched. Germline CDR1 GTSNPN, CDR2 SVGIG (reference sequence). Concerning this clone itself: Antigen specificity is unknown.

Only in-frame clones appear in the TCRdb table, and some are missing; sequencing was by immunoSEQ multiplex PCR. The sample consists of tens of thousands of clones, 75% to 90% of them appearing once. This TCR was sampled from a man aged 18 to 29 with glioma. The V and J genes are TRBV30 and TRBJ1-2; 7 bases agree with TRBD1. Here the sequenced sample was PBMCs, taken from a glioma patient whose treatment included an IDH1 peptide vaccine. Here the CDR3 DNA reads TGTGCCTGGAGCCCCCCCGGGACAGTGCCTAATGGCTACACCTTC. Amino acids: CAWSPPGTVPNGYTF.